The clone carrying this T cell receptor beta chain was observed a handful of times. These data belong to a study of CD8 T cells in ankylosing spondylitis. Each CDR3 protein gets one entry after TCRdb re-called the 5' RACE reads with MiXCR. The repertoire has around 17,000 distinct CDR3 sequences, 8% to 10% of them found once; the top ten carry approximately 33%. The V gene's germline CDR1 is MDHEN and CDR2 SYDVKM. Trimming pared 2 bases from V and 9 bases from J, leaving 17 bases between. The length of the CDR3 is 15 residues. Material for sequencing was blood. The chain links TRBV28 to TRBJ2-4, with TRBD2 as a possible D gene (6 bases). This receptor was identified in a male donor with ankylosing spondylitis or in good health (not recorded which). CDR3 in amino acids: CASSLKIGGGGIQYF. The CDR3 DNA is TGTGCCAGCAGTTTAAAAATCGGGGGAGGTGGCATTCAGTACTTC.